The 8 T cell receptor beta chains reported below all come from one sample, sequenced in a study of blood T cell repertoires in COVID-19. Sequencing used immunoSEQ multiplex PCR; TCRdb keeps in-frame clones, though not all of them. Counted here are roughly 72,000 clones, about four fifths occurring once; the ten biggest clones make up 15% to 20%. The specimen was peripheral blood. Receptors were obtained from a man between 65 and 85 years old who had recovered from COVID-19.

V gene TRBV19 combines with J gene TRBJ1-2; tentatively, D is TRBD1 (6 bases). This CDR3 is 15 amino acids long. Germline V gives CDR1 LNHDA, CDR2 SQIVND (reference sequence). Trimming removed 3 bases at V and 5 bases at J, with 16 bases between. CDR3 sequence: CASSIVGAGTYGYTF. In DNA, the CDR3 is TGTGCCAGTAGTATTGTGGGGGCTGGGACGTATGGCTACACCTTC.

The chain has TRBV25-1 and TRBJ1-1; 9 bases fit TRBD1. Germline lookup yields CDR1 MGHDK and CDR2 SYGVNS. The CDR3 consists of 14 residues. The J segment lost 2 bases and the V segment lost 6 bases, leaving 4 bases of the junction unmatched. CDR3 amino acids: CASRRTGENTEAFF. CDR3 DNA sequence: TGTGCCAGCAGGAGGACAGGGGAAAACACTGAAGCTTTCTTT.

CDR3 DNA sequence: TGTGCCAGCAGCCTCACAGAGGGAAGTGAAAAACTGTTTTTT. Translated: CASSLTEGSEKLFF. The rearrangement uses TRBV7-9 and TRBJ1-4; D is unresolved. Germline values: CDR1 SEHNR, CDR2 FQNEAQ (reference sequence). CDR3 length: 14 amino acids. Trimming removed 5 bases from V and 7 bases from J, with 14 bases in between.

This clone was recorded only once. The V gene is TRBV2, the J gene TRBJ2-1; 11 nucleotides match TRBD2. This CDR3 spans 14 amino acids. Trimming at V came to 5 bases and at J to 9 bases, leaving 6 bases not matched to a gene. Looked up from germline, CDR1 is SNHLY and CDR2 is FYNNEI. CDR3 nucleotide sequence: TGTGCCAGCAGTTTTAGCGGGGGGGCGACTGAGCAGTTCTTC. This codes for CASSFSGGATEQFF. Filled out from reference TRBV2 and TRBJ2-1, the complete variable domain reads EPEVTQTPSHQVTQMGQEVILRCVPISNHLYFYWYRQILGQKVEFLVSFYNNEISEKSEIFDDQFSVERPDGSNFTLKIRSTKLEDSAMYFCASSFSGGATEQFFGPGTRLTVL.

The V gene is TRBV24-1, the J gene TRBJ1-5; no firm D call. CDR3 size: 13 residues. Trimming left V 1 base short and J 12 bases short, with 12 bases between. Germline lookup yields CDR1 KGHDR and CDR2 SFDVKD. The CDR3 loop is CATSDFYGKVQHF. DNA for the CDR3: TGTGCCACCAGTGATTTTTACGGGAAGGTCCAGCATTTT.

CDR3 sequence reads: CASSPTVELATQYF. The CDR3 bases are TGTGCCAGCAGTCCTACAGTGGAATTGGCTACGCAGTATTTT. This sequence joins TRBV27 and TRBJ2-3; unclear D gene. The CDR3 is 14 amino acids. CDR1 and CDR2 from the germline V gene are MNHEY and SMNVEV (reference sequence). The V and J ends lost 5 bases and 8 bases respectively, with 17 bases between them.

This clone was observed a handful of times. The chain uses TRBV10-3 and TRBJ1-2; D unclear. The CDR3 covers 13 residues. The germline V gene has CDR1 ENHRY and CDR2 SYGVKD. V was clipped by 11 bases and J by 5 bases, with 18 bases between them. The CDR3 DNA is TGTGCCTCCGGCCGGGAAGGATCTTATGGCTACACCTTC. It specifies CASGREGSYGYTF.

The rearrangement uses TRBV11-2 and TRBJ1-5, with 8 bases that match TRBD1. With V trimmed by 1 base and J by 6 bases, 2 bases remained unmatched. The germline V gene encodes CDR1 SGHAT and CDR2 FQNNGV. The CDR3 covers 14 residues. This chain's CDR3 is CASSLGQGIQPQHF. The CDR3 region has the DNA TGTGCCAGCAGCTTAGGACAGGGGATTCAGCCCCAGCATTTT.